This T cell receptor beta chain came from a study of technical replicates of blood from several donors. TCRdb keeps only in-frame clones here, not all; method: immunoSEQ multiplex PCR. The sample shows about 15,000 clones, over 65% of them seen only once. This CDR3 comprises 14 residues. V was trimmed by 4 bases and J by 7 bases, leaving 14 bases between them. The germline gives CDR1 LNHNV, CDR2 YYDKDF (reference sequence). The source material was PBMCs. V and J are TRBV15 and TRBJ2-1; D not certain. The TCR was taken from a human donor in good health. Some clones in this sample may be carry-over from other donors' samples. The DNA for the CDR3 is TGTGCCACCAGCACGCGTACGACTGGGAATGAGCAGTTCTTC. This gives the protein CATSTRTTGNEQFF.